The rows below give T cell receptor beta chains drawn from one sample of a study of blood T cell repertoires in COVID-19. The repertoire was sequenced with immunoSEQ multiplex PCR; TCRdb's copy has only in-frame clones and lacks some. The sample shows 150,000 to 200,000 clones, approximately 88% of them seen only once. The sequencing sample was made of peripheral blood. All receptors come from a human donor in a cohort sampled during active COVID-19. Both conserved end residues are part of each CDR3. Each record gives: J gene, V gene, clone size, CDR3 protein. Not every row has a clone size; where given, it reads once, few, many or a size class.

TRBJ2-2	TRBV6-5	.	CASSYDRDTGELFF
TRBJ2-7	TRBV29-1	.	CSVEGLVGEPPYEQYF
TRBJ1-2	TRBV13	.	CASSDLGQGGYTF
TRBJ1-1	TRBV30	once	CAWRTISLDTEAFF
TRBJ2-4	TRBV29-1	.	CSVQTKGQLAKNIQYF
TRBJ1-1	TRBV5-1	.	CASSLGGQLGTEAFF
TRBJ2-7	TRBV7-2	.	CASSLEAWGRGSEQYF
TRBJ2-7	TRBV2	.	CASKPPSGGKGVYEQYF
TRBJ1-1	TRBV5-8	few	CASSRGQLNTEAFF
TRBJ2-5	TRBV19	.	CASSMGQLRGTQYF
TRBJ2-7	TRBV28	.	CASSPYPPWTGSYEQYF
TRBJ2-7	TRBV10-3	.	CAISDGEGGPYEQYF
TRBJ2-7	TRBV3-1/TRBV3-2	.	CASSQGQGGSRQYF